The present entry profiles one TCR beta chain with its context. J gave up 6 bases and V 4 bases, and 7 bases lay outside the gene matches. CDR3 length: 14 amino acids. Germline lookup yields CDR1 SQVTM and CDR2 ANQGSEA. The data are from a study of T cells after somatic rescue of genetic block. Only in-frame clones appear in the TCRdb table, and some are missing; sequencing was by immunoSEQ multiplex PCR. The table shows approximately 100,000 clones, with more than 80% occurring only once. What was sequenced was peripheral blood mononuclear cells (PBMCs). This TCR was sampled from a young woman. The rearrangement uses TRBV29-1 and TRBJ2-1; the match to TRBD2 covers 9 bases. CDR3: CSVGGSGSTNEQFF. The CDR3 DNA reads TGCAGCGTTGGTGGTAGCGGGAGCACCAATGAGCAGTTCTTC.